This T cell receptor beta chain was sequenced for a study of blood T cell repertoires in COVID-19. The wider study: Samples taken during acute and convalescent COVID-19 were collected in the United States, Italy and Spain. PBMCs, B-cell-depleted T cells, or T cells provided the cDNA or gDNA that made up the material.

In the original processing: Using reference gene primer amplification, nucleated cell counts were estimated. Method: immunoSEQ multiplex PCR; TCRdb's copy keeps in-frame clones and lacks some. D and trimming were read from the DNA, whereas the V and J calls and clone size are those reported in that table. The sample lists around 230,000 clones, around 90% occurring once. The origin of this receptor is a man between 60 and 70 years old who had recovered from COVID-19. The source material was peripheral blood.

This CDR3 reads CASSIAGTGGVGYTF. The CDR3 DNA reads as TGTGCCAGCAGCATTGCCGGGACAGGGGGCGTTGGCTACACCTTC. The rearrangement links TRBV27 to TRBJ1-2, with 12 nucleotides matching TRBD1. V lost 6 bases and J lost 7; bases outside the gene matches: 9. CDR3 length equals 15 residues. Germline lookup yields CDR1 MNHEY and CDR2 SMNVEV (reference sequence).